The 19 T cell receptor beta chains listed next were all sequenced from one sample in a study of PD-1 blockade in mismatch repair-deficient tumors (dated by TCRdb to between 2016 and 2019). Receptors were amplified or captured by the immunoSEQ multiplex PCR assay. Here the immuneACCESS table is served through TCRdb, limited to in-frame sequences with V and J called. Missing clones are a known gap in these copies; in checked studies unresolved V genes cover under half, and the rest lacks a known reason. The sample table contains 15,000 to 20,000 clones; only one count was recorded for around 82% of them. Roughly 1.7% of the sample lies in the top ten. The sequences come from PBMCs, collected less than 25 weeks after starting pembrolizumab. The receptors were gathered from an adult with mismatch repair-deficient cancer.

The rearrangement links TRBV29-1 to TRBJ1-3; TRBD1 might be the D (6 bases). The CDR3 loop spans 14 amino acids. Germline V gene data show CDR1 as SQVTM and CDR2 as ANQGSEA. The V end was cut by 6 bases, the J end by 0 bases, with 12 bases between. The CDR3 is CSVWDTRSGNTIYF. DNA of the CDR3: TGCAGCGTCTGGGACACCCGCTCTGGAAACACCATATATTTT.

The CDR3 region is CASSIQVSGNTIYF. CDR3 coding DNA: TGTGCCAGTAGTATCCAGGTCTCTGGAAACACCATATATTTT. The V and J genes are TRBV19 and TRBJ1-3; D gene uncertain. V lost 3 bases and J lost 0, with 6 bases in between. The CDR3 totals 14 residues. CDR1 and CDR2 from the germline V gene are LNHDA and SQIVND (reference sequence). Full variable domain (missing parts from reference TRBV19 and TRBJ1-3): DGGITQSPKYLFRKEGQNVTLSCEQNLNHDAMYWYRQDPGQGLRLIYYSQIVNDFQKGDIAEGYSVSREKKESFPLTVTSAQKNPTAFYLCASSIQVSGNTIYFGEGSWLTVV.

The chain links TRBV7-2 to TRBJ1-3; D gene ambiguous. The CDR3 is 15 residues long. Deletions cut 5 bases from V and 4 bases from J, with 15 bases between. CDR1 and CDR2 from the germline V gene are SGHTA and FQGNSA. The chain's CDR3 is CASSPGGAGGNTIYF. CDR3 in DNA: TGTGCCAGCAGCCCCGGTGGTGCGGGCGGAAACACCATATATTTT.

The chain couples TRBV5-4 to TRBJ2-1; TRBD1 is a possible D gene (6 bases). The CDR3 sequence is 14 residues long. Trimming removed 4 bases at V and 6 bases at J, with 14 bases between. Germline-derived CDR1 and CDR2 are SGHNT and YYREEE (reference sequence). DNA for the CDR3: TGTGCCAGCAGCGCGAGGGACACGACCAATGAGCAGTTCTTC. Its protein product is CASSARDTTNEQFF.

This rearrangement joins TRBV5-1 to TRBJ1-2; 7 bases fit TRBD1. CDR3 length equals 13 residues. Germline-derived CDR1 and CDR2 are SGHRS and YFSETQ. Trimming at V came to 0 bases and at J to 8 bases, leaving 4 bases not matched to a gene. The CDR3 bases are TGCGCCAGCAGCTTGGAGGGGGCCAGGGGCTACACCTTC. This encodes CASSLEGARGYTF.

This chain uses TRBV5-1 with TRBJ2-3; 8 bases line up with TRBD2. This CDR3 comprises 14 residues. Trimming at V came to 3 bases and at J to 5 bases, leaving 5 bases not matched to a gene. Germline V gives CDR1 SGHRS, CDR2 YFSETQ. In DNA, the CDR3 is TGCGCCAGCAGCTCCGGGAGGGCAAGAGATACGCAGTATTTT. Protein: CASSSGRARDTQYF. The full variable domain, rest sourced from reference TRBV5-1 and TRBJ2-3, is KAGVTQTPRYLIKTRGQQVTLSCSPISGHRSVSWYQQTPGQGLQFLFEYFSETQRNKGNFPGRFSGRQFSNSRSEMNVSTLELGDSALYLCASSSGRARDTQYFGPGTRLTVL.

The CDR3 DNA reads as TGCGCCAGCAGCTTGAACCCGGGAGGGACCGGGGAGCTGTTTTTT. This gives the protein CASSLNPGGTGELFF. The rearrangement uses TRBV5-1 and TRBJ2-2; 8 bases are a match to TRBD2. Germline V gene sequence: CDR1 SGHRS, CDR2 YFSETQ. This CDR3 is built from 15 residues. V trimming: 1 base; J trimming: 5 bases; junction bases outside the gene matches: 4.

This chain connects TRBV28 to TRBJ1-1, with D possibly TRBD1 on 6 matching bases. Looked up from germline, CDR1 is MDHEN and CDR2 is SYDVKM. Trimming removed 4 bases at V and 0 bases at J, with 15 bases between. This CDR3 region has 16 residues. CDR3 DNA sequence: TGTGCCAGCAGTTCTCAGGGGATGAGGATGAACACTGAAGCTTTCTTT. Translation gives CASSSQGMRMNTEAFF. The whole variable domain, remainder taken from reference TRBV28 and TRBJ1-1, is DVKVTQSSRYLVKRTGEKVFLECVQDMDHENMFWYRQDPGLGLRLIYFSYDVKMKEKGDIPEGYSVSREKKERFSLILESASTNQTSMYLCASSSQGMRMNTEAFFGQGTRLTVV.

The chain couples TRBV11-2 to TRBJ2-3, with unresolved D. The ends were cut back, 2 bases at V and 6 bases at J, with 6 bases in the middle. Germline V gene lookup returns CDR1 SGHAT and CDR2 FQNNGV. The CDR3 length is 12 residues. In DNA, the CDR3 is TGTGCCAGCAGCTTAAGTCAGGATACGCAGTATTTT. This translates into CASSLSQDTQYF.

This rearrangement joins TRBV21-1 to TRBJ2-3; the D call of TRBD2 is as the table states it, not checked on the DNA. TRBV21-1 is described as a pseudogene. The CDR3 runs to 18 residues. The DNA of the CDR3 is TGTGCCAGCAGTGGTCTAGCGGGAGGGTGGGGCAGCACAGATACGCAGTATTTT. Translating it yields CASSGLAGGWGSTDTQYF.

This clone showed up just once. This chain's CDR3 is CASSADSGSINNEQFF. For the CDR3, the DNA is TGTGCCAGCAGCGCCGATAGCGGGAGTATAAACAATGAGCAGTTCTTC. The rearrangement uses TRBV5-4 and TRBJ2-1; 9 bases are a match to TRBD2. V lost 4 bases, J lost 5 bases, and 10 bases stayed unmatched. The CDR3 sequence is 16 residues long. Germline CDR1 and CDR2: SGHNT and YYREEE (reference sequence).

The chain carries TRBV18 and TRBJ2-1, with 14 nucleotides matching TRBD2. Per germline, CDR1 KGHSH and CDR2 LQKENI. The CDR3 is 15 residues long. V lost 3 bases, J lost 6 bases, and 1 base stayed unmatched. The CDR3 sequence is CASSPGLAGVNEQFF. As DNA, the CDR3 is TGTGCCAGCTCACCGGGACTAGCGGGAGTCAATGAGCAGTTCTTC.

V is TRBV18 and J is TRBJ2-7; 12 nucleotides line up with TRBD2. Trimming at V came to 3 bases and at J to 2 bases, leaving 5 bases not matched to a gene. In germline, CDR1 is KGHSH, CDR2 LQKENI. This CDR3 is 16 amino acids long. CDR3 DNA sequence: TGTGCCAGCTCACCGCCGGGACTAGCGGGTCCCTACGAGCAGTACTTC. The encoded protein is CASSPPGLAGPYEQYF.

This clone has just a few counts. This rearrangement joins TRBV7-2 to TRBJ2-7; TRBD1 agrees at 7 bases. Germline assignment: CDR1 SGHTA and CDR2 FQGNSA. V was clipped by 5 bases and J by 3 bases; unmatched bases: 10. The CDR3 sequence is 15 residues long. The CDR3 DNA sequence: TGTGCCAGCAGCAGTCGCACGGGACAGCTCTACGAGCAGTACTTC. Its protein is CASSSRTGQLYEQYF.

The chain combines TRBV5-4 with TRBJ1-4; D ambiguous. V lost 2 bases and J lost 7, with 18 bases in between. Germline V gene data show CDR1 as SGHNT and CDR2 as YYREEE (reference sequence). The CDR3 loop spans 16 amino acids. Here the CDR3 DNA reads TGTGCCAGCAGCTTTATTTCCGATCTCGCGGGTGAAAAACTGTTTTTT. Its protein is CASSFISDLAGEKLFF.

This clone is a singleton in its sample. The V and J genes are TRBV6-4 and TRBJ2-1, with 13 bases identical to TRBD2. J gave up 4 bases and V 4 bases, and 1 base lay outside the gene matches. CDR1 is MRHNA and CDR2 is SNTAGT in the germline V gene. The CDR3 is 15 residues long. The CDR3 sequence is CASSGLAGGYNEQFF. The CDR3 DNA is TGTGCCAGCAGTGGACTAGCGGGGGGATACAATGAGCAGTTCTTC.

This clone was detected only once. This chain links TRBV28 with TRBJ2-1, with a tentative D call TRBD2 (6 bases). Trimming left V 7 bases short and J 1 base short, with 23 bases between. The length of the CDR3 is 18 residues. Germline CDR1 is MDHEN and CDR2 is SYDVKM. CDR3: CASTAVGSGALSYNEQFF. For the CDR3, the DNA is TGTGCCAGCACTGCGGTGGGTAGCGGAGCGCTTTCCTACAATGAGCAGTTCTTC.

This clone was picked up one time. This chain uses TRBV5-1 with TRBJ2-1, with 10 bases aligning to TRBD1. Germline CDR1 is SGHRS and CDR2 is YFSETQ. The CDR3 covers 17 residues. Trimming removed 1 base from V and 7 bases from J; junction bases left unmatched: 11. For the CDR3, the DNA is TGCGCCAGCAGCTTGAAGGTTGGACAGGGGGGTTGGAATGAGCAGTTCTTC. It encodes CASSLKVGQGGWNEQFF. Together with reference TRBV5-1 and TRBJ2-1, the CDR3 gives the full variable domain: KAGVTQTPRYLIKTRGQQVTLSCSPISGHRSVSWYQQTPGQGLQFLFEYFSETQRNKGNFPGRFSGRQFSNSRSEMNVSTLELGDSALYLCASSLKVGQGGWNEQFFGPGTRLTVL.

The genes are TRBV6-6 and TRBJ2-4, with a tentative D call TRBD2 (7 bases). V lost 6 bases to trimming and J lost 6 bases, with 15 bases between them. Per the germline V gene, CDR1 is MNHNY and CDR2 is SVGAGI (reference sequence). CDR3 size: 14 residues. CDR3: CASRPVGGGNIQYF. CDR3 nucleotide sequence: TGTGCCAGCAGGCCCGTAGGGGGGGGAAACATTCAGTACTTC.